This T cell receptor beta chain was observed in a study of technical replicates of blood from a handful of donors. The CDR3 contains 13 residues. Germline CDR1 reads LNHDA; CDR2 reads SQIVND (reference sequence). The V end was cut by 3 bases, the J end by 4 bases, with 9 bases between. Libraries were prepared by immunoSEQ multiplex PCR; TCRdb keeps only in-frame clonotypes and omits some of them. The sample has roughly 71,000 clones, over 95% seen once. Only one count was recorded for this clone. V usage is TRBV19 and J usage is TRBJ2-5; D is perhaps TRBD1 (6 bases). The sequence came from a human donor in good health. The sequenced sample was T cells isolated from PBMCs. CDR3 in DNA: TGTGCCAGTAGTATTCGCAGGGGAGAGACCCAGTACTTC. Translated: CASSIRRGETQYF.